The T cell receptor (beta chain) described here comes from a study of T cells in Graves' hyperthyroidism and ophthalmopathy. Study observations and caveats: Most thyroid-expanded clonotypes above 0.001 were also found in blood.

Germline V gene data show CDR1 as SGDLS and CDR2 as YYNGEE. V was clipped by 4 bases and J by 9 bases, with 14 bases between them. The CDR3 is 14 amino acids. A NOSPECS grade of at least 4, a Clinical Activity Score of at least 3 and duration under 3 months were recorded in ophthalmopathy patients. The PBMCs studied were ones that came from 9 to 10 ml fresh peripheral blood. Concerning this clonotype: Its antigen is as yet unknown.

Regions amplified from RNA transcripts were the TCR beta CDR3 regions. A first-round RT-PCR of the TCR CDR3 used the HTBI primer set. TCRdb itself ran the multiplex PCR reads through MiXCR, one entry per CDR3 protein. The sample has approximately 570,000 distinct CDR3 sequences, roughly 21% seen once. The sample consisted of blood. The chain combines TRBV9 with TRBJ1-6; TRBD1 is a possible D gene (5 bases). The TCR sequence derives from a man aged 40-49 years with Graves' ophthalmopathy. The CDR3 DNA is TGTGCCAGCAGCTTTGCAGAAGGGGCTTCACCCCTCCACTTT. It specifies CASSFAEGASPLHF.